These 18 T cell receptor beta chains were sequenced from one sample in a study of CXCR3-negative and CXCR3-positive naive CD8 T cells. In preparing the TRB cDNA libraries, 5' RACE with UMI labels was used. Reanalyzing the 5' RACE reads, TCRdb keeps one entry per CDR3 protein, without DNA. This sample contains more than 9,500 distinct CDR3 sequences. Sequencing was performed on naive CXCR3- CD8+ T cells from blood. Subset: CD45RO-CCR7+CD27+CD95- naive CD8+ T cells lacking CXCR3 (TNR3-). The receptor source for this set is a human donor in good health. Some clones in this sample may be carry-over from other donors' samples.

The CDR3 loop reads CAGSDPLSPEQYF. The rearrangement links TRBV6-2 or TRBV6-3 to TRBJ2-7. Looked up from germline, CDR1 is MNHEY and CDR2 is SVGEGT. The CDR3 consists of 13 residues.

The V and J genes are TRBV5-1 and TRBJ2-1; the D call from TCRdb, TRBD2, cannot be confirmed without DNA. The CDR3 contains 15 residues. The germline CDR1 and CDR2 sequences are SGHRS and YFSETQ. The CDR3 loop reads CASSPGTSGRNEQFF.

By frequency, this clonotype is medium-sized. V and J are TRBV25-1 and TRBJ2-5; the TCRdb D gene call, TRBD2, has no DNA to confirm it. Per the germline V gene, CDR1 is MGHDK and CDR2 is SYGVNS. The CDR3 is made up of 16 amino acids. The CDR3 reads CASSAWTSGDQETQYF. Combining the CDR3 with reference TRBV25-1 and TRBJ2-5 gives the whole variable domain EADIYQTPRYLVIGTGKKITLECSQTMGHDKMYWYQQDPGMELHLIHYSYGVNSTEKGDLSSESTVSRIRTEHFPLTLESARPSHTSQYLCASSAWTSGDQETQYFGPGTRLLVL.

The chain has TRBV4-1 and TRBJ2-1; TCRdb selects TRBD1, and the lack of DNA leaves this call unchecked. CDR3 length equals 15 residues. Germline V gene data show CDR1 as MGHRA and CDR2 as YSYEKL. The CDR3 here is CASSQEGDRGNEQFF.

The gene calls are TRBV7-9 and TRBJ1-1; with no DNA, the TCRdb D assignment of TRBD1 cannot be verified. The length of the CDR3 is 12 residues. Per germline, CDR1 SEHNR and CDR2 FQNEAQ (reference sequence). CDR3 region: CASSTGATEAFF.

The chain combines TRBV7-9 with TRBJ1-2; TCRdb outputs TRBD1, but without DNA this stays unchecked. Germline CDR1 reads SEHNR; CDR2 reads FQNEAQ (reference sequence). The CDR3 runs to 15 residues. CDR3 region: CASSSGQGGEDGYTF. The full variable domain, completed using reference TRBV7-9 and TRBJ1-2, is DTGVSQNPRHKITKRGQNVTFRCDPISEHNRLYWYRQTLGQGPEFLTYFQNEAQLEKSRLLSDRFSAERPKGSFSTLEIQRTEQGDSAMYLCASSSGQGGEDGYTFGSGTRLTVV.

This clonotype is deemed medium-sized by its frequency. The chain uses TRBV11-2 and TRBJ2-1; absent DNA, TCRdb's TRBD2 call cannot be checked. CDR1 and CDR2 (germline): SGHAT, FQNNGV. The CDR3 spans 14 residues. CDR3 in amino acids: CASSDQGRYNEQFF.

The chain joins TRBV4-1 to TRBJ1-1; no DNA is available, so the TRBD1 call from TCRdb remains unchecked. Germline assignment: CDR1 MGHRA and CDR2 YSYEKL. This CDR3 spans 15 amino acids. The CDR3 loop reads CASSHSGTANTEAFF.

The V call is TRBV28, the J call TRBJ2-3; the D call from TCRdb, TRBD2, cannot be confirmed without DNA. Germline lookup yields CDR1 MDHEN and CDR2 SYDVKM. The CDR3 length is 16 residues. The CDR3 region is CASTRLKAPSTDTQYF.

This chain uses TRBV13 with TRBJ2-1; TCRdb designates TRBD2, a call that cannot be tested without DNA. The CDR3 has 14 amino acids. Germline V gene lookup returns CDR1 PRHDT and CDR2 FYEKMQ (reference sequence). The CDR3 region is CASSFEGPSNEQFF.

The chain's CDR3 is CASSLVGPQRPDTQYF. The chain combines TRBV7-6 with TRBJ2-3; TCRdb lists TRBD1, though no DNA is available to test this call. This CDR3 is 16 amino acids long. CDR1 and CDR2 (germline): SGHVS, FNYEAQ.

This clonotype is labeled medium-sized based on frequency. The chain combines TRBV11-2 with TRBJ2-1; the TCRdb call, TRBD2, lacks DNA for checking. Germline V gene lookup returns CDR1 SGHAT and CDR2 FQNNGV. CDR3 length: 16 amino acids. The CDR3 protein is CASTDPGTSGRRAQFF.

The chain uses TRBV5-1 and TRBJ2-7; TCRdb proposes TRBD1, but this gene call is untestable without DNA. The CDR3 has 15 amino acids. The germline V gene encodes CDR1 SGHRS and CDR2 YFSETQ. The CDR3 sequence is CASSLWAGNSYEQYF. Full variable domain (outside the CDR3, taken from reference TRBV5-1 and TRBJ2-7): KAGVTQTPRYLIKTRGQQVTLSCSPISGHRSVSWYQQTPGQGLQFLFEYFSETQRNKGNFPGRFSGRQFSNSRSEMNVSTLELGDSALYLCASSLWAGNSYEQYFGPGTRLTVT.

The chain has TRBV29-1 and TRBJ1-2; the TCRdb D gene call, TRBD1, has no DNA to confirm it. This CDR3 spans 15 amino acids. The germline CDR1 and CDR2 sequences are SQVTM and ANQGSEA. The CDR3 loop reads CSVVQGVGSVYGYTF.

The rearrangement links TRBV7-3 to TRBJ2-3. CDR1 SGHTA and CDR2 FQGTGA come from the germline V gene. This CDR3 has 15 amino acids. CDR3 amino acids: CASSLLGGSTDTQYF.

This clonotype ranks as medium-sized in terms of frequency. The genes are TRBV27 and TRBJ1-1; the D gene TCRdb calls, TRBD1, cannot be checked with no DNA. Germline CDR1 MNHEY, CDR2 SMNVEV (reference sequence). The CDR3 totals 15 residues. The CDR3 loop is CASTPANSANTEAFF.

The rearrangement uses TRBV9 and TRBJ1-2; TCRdb reports TRBD1, a call that lacks DNA to check it against. The CDR3 totals 16 residues. Germline CDR1 is SGDLS and CDR2 is YYNGEE. The CDR3 is CASSDPGQGGYYGYTF.

In terms of frequency, this clonotype is medium-sized. J is TRBJ1-1 and V is TRBV28; TCRdb's assignment of TRBD1 cannot be checked, as there is no DNA. CDR1 and CDR2 from the germline V gene are MDHEN and SYDVKM. The CDR3 totals 14 residues. CDR3 residues: CASSGTVRGTEAFF.